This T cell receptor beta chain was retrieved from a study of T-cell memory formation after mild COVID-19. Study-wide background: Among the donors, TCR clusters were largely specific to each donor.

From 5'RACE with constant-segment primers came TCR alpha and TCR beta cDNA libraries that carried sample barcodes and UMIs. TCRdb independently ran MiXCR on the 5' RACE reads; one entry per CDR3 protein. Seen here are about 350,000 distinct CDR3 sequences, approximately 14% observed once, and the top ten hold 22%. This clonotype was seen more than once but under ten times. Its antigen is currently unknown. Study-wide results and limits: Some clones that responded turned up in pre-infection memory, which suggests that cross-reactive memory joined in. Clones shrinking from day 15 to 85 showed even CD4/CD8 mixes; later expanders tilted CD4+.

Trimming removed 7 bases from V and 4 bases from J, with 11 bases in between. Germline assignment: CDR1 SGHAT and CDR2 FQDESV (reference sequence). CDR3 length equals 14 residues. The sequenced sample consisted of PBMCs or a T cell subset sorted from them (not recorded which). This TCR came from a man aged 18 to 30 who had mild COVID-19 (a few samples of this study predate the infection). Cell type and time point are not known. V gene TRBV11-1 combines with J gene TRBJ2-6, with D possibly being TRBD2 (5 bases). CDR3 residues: CASKDYAGANVLTF. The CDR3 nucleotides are TGTGCCAGCAAAGACTATGCCGGGGCCAACGTCCTGACTTTC.